The 13 T cell receptor beta chains below were found in one sample sequenced in a study of T cell clusters in autoimmune cytopenias. TRB was amplified by touch-down multiplex PCR, primer pools A and B combined. From the multiplex PCR reads, TCRdb lists one entry per CDR3 protein and no DNA. This sample's clone table lists about 11,000 distinct CDR3 sequences. TRB amplification used around 260 ng of peripheral blood genomic DNA. The same data also went into a second study, on T cell repertoires in aging, cancer and after chemotherapy.

The material sequenced was peripheral blood. The origin of the receptors is a human donor in good health.

The J gene is TRBJ2-7, the V gene TRBV6-1; TCRdb reports TRBD1, a call that lacks DNA to check it against. CDR3 length equals 14 residues. Germline V lookup: CDR1 MNHNS, CDR2 SASEGT. CDR3 residues: CASILDRVGREQYF.

The chain links TRBV7-9 to TRBJ2-5; TCRdb designates TRBD1, a call that cannot be tested without DNA. The germline CDR1 and CDR2 sequences are SEHNR and FQNEAQ (reference sequence). The CDR3 is 16 amino acids. CDR3 in amino acids: CASSPALQGFQETQYF.

This clonotype is identified as medium-sized from frequency. V is TRBV19 and J is TRBJ2-3. Germline-derived CDR1 and CDR2 are LNHDA and SQIVND (reference sequence). The CDR3 covers 15 residues. The CDR3 sequence: CASSATSATTDTQYF.

This chain connects TRBV10-3 to TRBJ1-3. The CDR3 spans 13 residues. Looked up from germline, CDR1 is ENHRY and CDR2 is SYGVKD. This CDR3 is CAILDKTGNTIYF.

The chain carries TRBV30 and TRBJ2-3; TCRdb's assignment of TRBD2 cannot be checked, as there is no DNA. Germline lookup yields CDR1 GTSNPN and CDR2 SVGIG (reference sequence). The CDR3 spans 15 residues. The CDR3 here is CAWSGSGGITDTQYF.

The gene calls are TRBV28 and TRBJ1-6. CDR1 and CDR2 (germline): MDHEN, SYDVKM. This CDR3 has 15 residues. The CDR3: CASLWSTYGNSPLHF.

This rearrangement joins TRBV12-3 or TRBV12-4 to TRBJ2-2. The CDR3 has 11 amino acids. CDR3 loop: CASSFAGELFF.

The chain employs TRBV4-1 and TRBJ2-3; the TCRdb D gene call, TRBD2, has no DNA to confirm it. Germline CDR1 and CDR2: MGHRA and YSYEKL. CDR3 size: 15 residues. CDR3 in amino acids: CASSWTSGGRDTQYF.

The genes are TRBV7-9 and TRBJ2-4; TCRdb's D gene call, TRBD2, goes unchecked for lack of DNA. The CDR3 is made up of 15 amino acids. Germline V gene sequence: CDR1 SEHNR, CDR2 FQNEAQ (reference sequence). CDR3: CASSLGGGAGNIQYF.

The chain carries TRBV25-1 and TRBJ1-1. CDR1 MGHDK and CDR2 SYGVNS come from the germline V gene. The CDR3 covers 11 residues. CDR3 region: CASIRGSEAFF.

CDR3 sequence reads: CASSLIARGGNQPQHF. The chain uses TRBV12-3 or TRBV12-4 and TRBJ1-5; TCRdb's D call, TRBD1, is unchecked because there is no DNA. The CDR3 covers 16 residues.

V gene TRBV2 combines with J gene TRBJ1-3. CDR3 length: 17 amino acids. The germline V gene encodes CDR1 SNHLY and CDR2 FYNNEI. The CDR3: CASSESGGSRSGNTIYF.

This chain uses TRBV10-3 with TRBJ2-1; TCRdb indicates TRBD2, and absent DNA this call remains unverified. The germline V gene encodes CDR1 ENHRY and CDR2 SYGVKD. This CDR3 comprises 15 residues. CDR3 sequence reads: CAISERAGGQNEQFF.